Described below is a single TCR beta chain sequence and its context. Germline loops: CDR1 MNHNS, CDR2 SASEGT. This CDR3 has 15 residues. Trimming pared 1 base from V and 4 bases from J, leaving 14 bases between. The data were produced by immunoSEQ multiplex PCR, yet TCRdb's version contains in-frame clones alone and is incomplete. Among about 77,000 clones, 80% to 95% were seen once, and the ten largest hold approximately 5%. These data originate in a study of T cell responses to AZD1222 COVID-19 vaccine. Sample: peripheral blood, taken 28 days after the second AZD1222 dose. The rearrangement links TRBV6-1 to TRBJ2-7; tentatively, D is TRBD1 (6 bases). This TCR derives from an adult who received the AZD1222 COVID-19 vaccine. The CDR3 protein is CASSEGAGETYEQYF. The CDR3 region has the DNA TGTGCCAGCAGTGAAGGGGCAGGGGAAACTTACGAGCAGTACTTC.